This paragraph covers one T cell receptor (beta chain) sequence. The entry originates in a study of blood T cell repertoires in COVID-19. Study summary: From the United States, Italy and Spain came samples of acute and convalescent COVID-19. T cells, B-cell-depleted T cells, or PBMCs supplied cDNA or gDNA.

In the authors' methods: Researchers report that nucleated cell counts were estimated from reference gene primer amplification. Using immunoSEQ multiplex PCR, the repertoire was profiled, and TCRdb retains in-frame clones only, with some absent. The D gene and trimming were derived from the DNA, and the V and J assignments and clone size from that table. The sample contains 60,000 to 95,000 clones, 87% of which appear only once. The length of the CDR3 is 14 residues. Trimming stripped 0 bases from V and 6 bases from J, with 9 bases between. Germline loops: CDR1 MNHEY, CDR2 SVGAGI. Sequenced: peripheral blood. The J gene is TRBJ1-5, the V gene TRBV6-5, with D uncertain. The receptor was isolated from a woman in her forties or fifties with acute or convalescent COVID-19. The DNA for the CDR3 is TGTGCCAGCAGTTACTCAGGCGGTGGTCAGCCCCAGCATTTT. It encodes CASSYSGGGQPQHF.